This passage covers 13 T cell receptor beta chains from one sample sequenced in a study of beta chain features in type 1 diabetes. Since all of the isolated RNA was reverse transcribed, expressed TCRB transcripts were what got sequenced. Data came from immunoSEQ multiplex PCR; TCRdb stores just in-frame clones and leaves some out. This table holds roughly 370,000 clones, more than 11% found once. Source material: naive CD4+ T cells from blood. The source of these receptors is a man aged 30-40 years in good health.

This clone was detected a few times. The V gene is TRBV25-1, the J gene TRBJ1-2; a possible D gene is TRBD1 (6 bases). The length of the CDR3 is 13 residues. Deletions cut 5 bases from V and 8 bases from J, with 15 bases between. Looked up from germline, CDR1 is MGHDK and CDR2 is SYGVNS. The CDR3, as DNA: TGTGCCAGCAGTCCGTCAGGGGTTGACGGCTACACCTTC. Its translation: CASSPSGVDGYTF.

The chain combines TRBV10-3 with TRBJ2-1; D might be TRBD2 (5 bases). The ends were cut back, 8 bases at V and 10 bases at J, with 18 bases in the middle. CDR1 and CDR2 from the germline V gene are ENHRY and SYGVKD. The CDR3 has 13 amino acids. CDR3 sequence: CAIEKRVGGEQFF. In DNA, the CDR3 is TGTGCCATCGAAAAAAGGGTAGGCGGGGAGCAGTTCTTC.

The rearrangement uses TRBV20-1 and TRBJ2-3; perhaps TRBD1 as D (5 bases). Between the trimmed V and J ends, which lost 8 bases and 6 bases, there was a span of 12 bases. Germline V lookup: CDR1 DFQATT, CDR2 SNEGSKA (reference sequence). There are 11 residues in the CDR3. CDR3 nucleotides: TGCAGTTTAGGGGTTGTGGATACGCAGTATTTT. This translates into CSLGVVDTQYF.

The V gene is TRBV29-1, the J gene TRBJ2-1; 12 nucleotides line up with TRBD1. In germline, CDR1 is SQVTM, CDR2 ANQGSEA. This CDR3 spans 18 amino acids. V shed 1 base and J 4 bases; nucleotides not matched to a gene: 11. The CDR3 spells CSVEVSPGTGGKYNEQFF. The CDR3 DNA reads TGCAGCGTTGAAGTCTCCCCCGGGACAGGGGGCAAGTACAATGAGCAGTTCTTC.

Only a few counts were recorded for this clone. This rearrangement joins TRBV5-1 to TRBJ2-1; TRBD2 matches at 7 bases. CDR3 length equals 16 residues. Germline trimming cut 3 bases from V and 5 bases from J; bases unmatched to any gene: 11. The germline gives CDR1 SGHRS, CDR2 YFSETQ. DNA of the CDR3: TGCGCCAGCAGCTCTGGCCCCGGGAGGAGGAACAATGAGCAGTTCTTC. Translating gives CASSSGPGRRNNEQFF.

The chain joins TRBV19 to TRBJ2-7; 15 bases agree with TRBD2. CDR3 length: 20 residues. CDR1 is LNHDA, CDR2 SQIVND, per germline (reference sequence). Unmatched junction bases numbered 17, after V lost 5 bases and J lost 3 bases. The DNA for the CDR3 is TGTGCCAGTAGTGCCCTCCGGACTAGCGGGGGGGCCGGTGGGTTCTACGAGCAGTACTTC. Translation: CASSALRTSGGAGGFYEQYF. Complete variable domain (other parts from reference TRBV19 and TRBJ2-7): DGGITQSPKYLFRKEGQNVTLSCEQNLNHDAMYWYRQDPGQGLRLIYYSQIVNDFQKGDIAEGYSVSREKKESFPLTVTSAQKNPTAFYLCASSALRTSGGAGGFYEQYFGPGTRLTVT.

The chain uses TRBV7-2 and TRBJ2-3, with D maybe TRBD2 (6 bases). The CDR3 extends over 15 amino acids. The germline V and J ends were trimmed by 4 bases and 0 bases, with 11 bases remaining between them. The V gene's germline CDR1 is SGHTA and CDR2 FQGNSA. CDR3 amino acids: CASSSGVSSTDTQYF. CDR3 bases: TGTGCCAGCAGCTCGGGGGTGTCTAGCACAGATACGCAGTATTTT. The full variable domain, completed using reference TRBV7-2 and TRBJ2-3, is GAGVSQSPSNKVTEKGKDVELRCDPISGHTALYWYRQSLGQGLEFLIYFQGNSAPDKSGLPSDRFSAERTGGSVSTLTIQRTQQEDSAVYLCASSSGVSSTDTQYFGPGTRLTVL.

This clone has more than one count but fewer than ten. The V gene is TRBV25-1, the J gene TRBJ2-1; 8 bases fit TRBD2. The CDR3 spans 14 residues. V shed 4 bases, J shed 5 bases, and the junction held 4 bases outside the gene matches. CDR1 and CDR2 (germline): MGHDK, SYGVNS. CDR3 in amino acids: CASSVAGGHNEQFF. CDR3 coding DNA: TGTGCCAGCAGTGTTGCGGGAGGTCACAATGAGCAGTTCTTC.

This clone was seen only a few times. V and J are TRBV5-4 and TRBJ2-7, with unresolved D. The CDR3 extends over 13 amino acids. Trimming took 2 bases from V and 5 from J, leaving 11 bases between them. Germline CDR1 and CDR2: SGHNT and YYREEE (reference sequence). The CDR3 DNA sequence: TGTGCCAGCAGCTTACAGCGTGGGGACGAGCAGTACGTC. Encoded protein: CASSLQRGDEQYV.

The table lists this clone with many counts. The chain carries TRBV29-1 and TRBJ2-1, with 10 bases identical to TRBD1. Unmatched junction bases numbered 6, after V lost 3 bases and J lost 10 bases. Germline loops: CDR1 SQVTM, CDR2 ANQGSEA. The CDR3 spans 13 residues. In DNA, the CDR3 is TGCAGCGTTGATCGGACAGGGGGGAACGAGCAGTTCTTC. It yields the protein CSVDRTGGNEQFF.

This clone was recorded a few times. The chain uses TRBV6-5 and TRBJ1-2, with D possibly being TRBD1 (6 bases). Germline CDR1 reads MNHEY; CDR2 reads SVGAGI. The V gene lost 6 bases and the J gene lost 0 bases, with 14 bases spanning the gap. The CDR3 sequence is 15 residues long. In DNA, the CDR3 is TGTGCCAGCAGCCGACCCGGACAGCCTAACTATGGCTACACCTTC. Translation gives CASSRPGQPNYGYTF.

This clone was picked up a small number of times. V is TRBV10-3 and J is TRBJ2-5; TRBD2 is a possible D gene (6 bases). The CDR3 spans 16 residues. V was cut by 3 bases and J by 2 bases, with 16 bases left in between. Germline CDR1 ENHRY, CDR2 SYGVKD. CDR3 sequence reads: CAISDTGLGVQETQYF. Here the CDR3 DNA reads TGTGCCATCAGTGACACGGGACTCGGGGTACAAGAGACCCAGTACTTC.

This chain uses TRBV7-2 with TRBJ1-2; tentative D call: TRBD1 (6 bases). The CDR3 consists of 13 residues. The germline CDR1 and CDR2 sequences are SGHTA and FQGNSA. With 6 bases removed from V and 4 bases from J, the gap between germline ends came to 12 bases. In DNA, the CDR3 is TGTGCCAGCAGACTGGACAGAATCTATGGCTACACCTTC. This translates into CASRLDRIYGYTF. Full variable domain (missing parts from reference TRBV7-2 and TRBJ1-2): GAGVSQSPSNKVTEKGKDVELRCDPISGHTALYWYRQSLGQGLEFLIYFQGNSAPDKSGLPSDRFSAERTGGSVSTLTIQRTQQEDSAVYLCASRLDRIYGYTFGSGTRLTVV.